These T cell receptor beta chains were read from a single sample in a study of blood T cell repertoires in COVID-19. The table came from immunoSEQ multiplex PCR; TCRdb's copy has only in-frame clones and leaves some out. The table shows under 200,000 clones, with approximately 86% occurring only once. The sequenced sample consisted of peripheral blood. The receptors were sampled from a man aged 55 to 69 with COVID-19, enrolled during active disease. Both conserved end residues are part of each CDR3. D genes are given only for firm matches. Only part of the rows carry a size: once, few, many, or a class if the clone is expanded.

D	V	size	J	CDR3	DNA
NA	TRBV19	NA	TRBJ1-3	CASSNRDSGGNTIYF	TGTGCCAGTAGTAATAGAGACTCGGGTGGAAACACCATATATTTT
NA	TRBV3-1/TRBV3-2	NA	TRBJ2-2	CASSQEVSVTAPWNTGELFF	TGTGCCAGCAGCCAAGAGGTTAGTGTCACCGCCCCCTGGAACACCGGGGAGCTGTTTTTT
TRBD1	TRBV6-5	NA	TRBJ2-7	CASSRRTGDTYEQYF	TGTGCCAGCAGCAGAAGGACAGGAGATACCTACGAGCAGTACTTC
TRBD2	TRBV7-3	NA	TRBJ2-2	CASSLRGEGTGELFF	TGTGCCAGCAGCTTAAGAGGGGAGGGCACCGGGGAGCTGTTTTTT
TRBD1	TRBV7-2	NA	TRBJ1-4	CASNRGHSEKLFF	TGTGCCAGCAACAGGGGACACTCCGAAAAACTGTTTTTT
NA	TRBV6-5	NA	TRBJ2-6	CASSYFLSGANVLTF	TGTGCCAGCAGTTATTTCCTCTCTGGGGCCAACGTCCTGACTTTC
NA	TRBV10-3	NA	TRBJ2-7	CAISGDTGTYEQYF	TGTGCCATCAGTGGGGATACAGGGACCTACGAGCAGTACTTC
TRBD1	TRBV11-3	NA	TRBJ2-1	CASSSPGTGYNEQFF	TGTGCCAGCAGCTCACCCGGGACAGGCTACAATGAGCAGTTCTTC
NA	TRBV6-6	NA	TRBJ2-3	CASSYAGGGPADTQYF	TGTGCCAGCAGTTACGCTGGGGGGGGGCCCGCAGATACGCAGTATTTT
NA	TRBV7-9	NA	TRBJ2-6	CASSLAGANVLTF	TGTGCCAGCAGCTTGGCAGGGGCCAACGTCCTGACTTTC
NA	TRBV4-1	NA	TRBJ2-1	CASRPNSYNEQFF	TGCGCCAGCAGACCTAACTCCTACAATGAGCAGTTCTTC
NA	TRBV11-2	NA	TRBJ1-1	CASSLELPMSAAFF	TGTGCCAGCAGCTTAGAGCTACCCATGTCTGCAGCTTTCTTT
TRBD1	TRBV5-4	NA	TRBJ1-4	CASSPGAGGGLTTNEKLFF	TGTGCCAGCAGCCCGGGGGCAGGGGGCGGTTTAACCACTAATGAAAAACTGTTTTTT
TRBD1	TRBV18	NA	TRBJ2-7	CASSQQGAGYEQYF	TGTGCCAGCTCGCAACAGGGGGCGGGTTACGAGCAGTACTTC
TRBD1	TRBV15	once	TRBJ1-4	CATSHRGGEKLFF	TGTGCCACCAGCCACAGGGGAGGTGAAAAACTGTTTTTT
NA	TRBV10-3	NA	TRBJ1-1	CAISDLGQGLGTEAFF	TGTGCCATCAGTGATTTAGGTCAGGGCTTGGGCACTGAAGCTTTCTTT
NA	TRBV5-1	NA	TRBJ2-1	CASSLQGSDEQFF	TGCGCCAGCAGCTTGCAGGGGTCCGATGAGCAGTTCTTC
NA	TRBV18	NA	TRBJ2-3	CASSPMGARADTQYF	TGTGCCAGCTCACCAATGGGGGCGCGGGCAGATACGCAGTATTTT
NA	TRBV29-1	once	TRBJ2-5	CSVEAGPQETQYF	TGCAGCGTTGAGGCAGGGCCTCAAGAGACCCAGTACTTC
NA	TRBV6-2/TRBV6-3	NA	TRBJ1-1	CASSPAGPNTEAFF	TGTGCCAGCAGCCCCGCGGGGCCGAACACTGAAGCTTTCTTT
TRBD2	TRBV7-9	NA	TRBJ2-3	CASSLGTRSADTQYF	TGTGCCAGCAGCTTAGGGACTAGATCTGCGGATACGCAGTATTTT
TRBD2	TRBV7-3	NA	TRBJ2-3	CASSLISGGAGTDTQYF	TGTGCCAGCAGTTTGATTAGCGGGGGGGCCGGCACAGATACGCAGTATTTT
NA	TRBV6-5	NA	TRBJ2-6	CASSPDYSGANVLTF	TGTGCCAGCAGTCCAGATTACTCTGGGGCCAACGTCCTGACTTTC
NA	TRBV2	once	TRBJ1-5	CASSGGPVNQPQHF	TGTGCCAGCAGTGGAGGCCCAGTGAATCAGCCCCAGCATTTT
NA	TRBV6-4	NA	TRBJ2-3	CASSDSLTTSPQYF	TGTGCCAGCAGTGACTCTTTAACTACCTCTCCGCAGTATTTT
TRBD1	TRBV10-1	NA	TRBJ1-6	CASTPGTGASPLHF	TGCGCCAGCACCCCCGGGACAGGGGCGTCACCCCTCCACTTT
NA	TRBV24-1	NA	TRBJ2-2	CATALRGFGELFF	TGTGCCACCGCCCTACGGGGGTTCGGGGAGCTGTTTTTT
NA	TRBV10-3	NA	TRBJ2-7	CAIRDSHSYEQYF	TGTGCCATCAGGGACAGTCACTCCTACGAGCAGTACTTC
NA	TRBV2	NA	TRBJ1-3	CASRGQISGNTIYF	TGTGCCAGCAGAGGACAGATCTCTGGAAACACCATATATTTT
NA	TRBV27	NA	TRBJ1-2	CASSGFGTNYGYTF	TGTGCCAGCTCGGGATTTGGTACTAACTATGGCTACACCTTC
NA	TRBV19	NA	TRBJ1-6	CASREEQSYNSPLHF	TGTGCCAGTAGAGAAGAACAGTCCTATAATTCACCCCTCCACTTT
NA	TRBV5-1	few	TRBJ1-1	CASSLSGGAPTEAFF	TGCGCCAGCAGCTTATCTGGGGGGGCACCCACTGAAGCTTTCTTT
NA	TRBV20-1	NA	TRBJ2-7	CSASPGYEQYF	TGCAGTGCTAGCCCGGGTTACGAGCAGTACTTC
TRBD1	TRBV18	few	TRBJ2-2	CASSPPGGRTGELFF	TGTGCCAGCTCACCACCAGGGGGCCGGACCGGGGAGCTGTTTTTT
TRBD2	TRBV6-5	NA	TRBJ2-2	CASRVLAGAGELFF	TGTGCCAGCAGGGTCCTGGCGGGAGCCGGGGAGCTGTTTTTT
NA	TRBV30	NA	TRBJ2-5	CAWSVLGLPGGETQYF	TGTGCCTGGAGTGTTCTGGGCCTTCCAGGGGGGGAGACCCAGTACTTC
TRBD1	TRBV3-1/TRBV3-2	few	TRBJ1-6	CASSLGQGLSSPLHF	TGTGCCAGCAGCCTGGGACAGGGATTAAGTTCACCCCTCCACTTT
NA	TRBV5-5	NA	TRBJ2-3	CASSLRTDRTDTQYF	TGTGCCAGCAGCCTCAGGACAGACCGCACAGATACGCAGTATTTT
NA	TRBV27	once	TRBJ2-3	CASSLRGGLNTDTQYF	TGTGCCAGCAGTTTGCGGGGCGGGCTAAACACAGATACGCAGTATTTT
NA	TRBV6-1	NA	TRBJ2-6	CASSASGNSGANVLTF	TGTGCCAGCAGTGCCTCAGGGAACTCTGGGGCCAACGTCCTGACTTTC